The 32 T cell receptor beta chains listed next were all sequenced from one sample in a study of prognosis after radiotherapy for stage I lung cancer. CDR3 of TCR beta was amplified from genomic DNA via a two-round multiplex PCR. Individual primers that were specific to each TRBV and TRBJ gene served in first-round PCR. TCRdb redid the calling of the multiplex PCR reads with MiXCR, one entry per CDR3 protein. The repertoire holds roughly 23,000 distinct CDR3 sequences, with 40% as singletons. The input for sequencing was PBMCs, taken before or after stereotactic body radiation therapy (not recorded which). The receptors originated from a donor aged 50 or older with non-small cell lung cancer.

Turning to this clonotype: A far bigger clonotype differs at one base, so this is likely a read error. The chain recombines TRBV6-5 with TRBJ2-7; D is possibly TRBD2 (5 bases). This CDR3 spans 12 amino acids. Deletions cut 9 bases from V and 3 bases from J, with 12 bases between. Germline V gene sequence: CDR1 MNHEY, CDR2 SVGAGI. The CDR3 sequence is CASGVRVYEQYF. The CDR3 DNA sequence: TGTGCCAGTGGCGTGAGGGTCTACGAGCAGTACTTC.

This clonotype showed up many times. The gene calls are TRBV30 and TRBJ2-7, with D possibly being TRBD1 or TRBD2 (5 bases each). The V and J ends lost 1 base and 4 bases respectively, with 14 bases between them. Germline lookup yields CDR1 GTSNPN and CDR2 SVGIG (reference sequence). The CDR3 has 14 residues. Here the CDR3 DNA reads TGTGCCTGGAGTGGCGGAAATGGGGGATACGAGCAGTACTTC. Translated: CAWSGGNGGYEQYF.

This clonotype has a count of ten or more. This sequence joins TRBV5-1 and TRBJ1-3; D not resolved. Germline CDR1 is SGHRS and CDR2 is YFSETQ. Trimming stripped 6 bases from V and 0 bases from J, with 13 bases between. The CDR3 has 15 residues. The CDR3 region is CASNDLSSSGNTIYF. In nucleotides, the CDR3 is TGCGCCAGCAACGACCTCTCGAGCTCTGGAAACACCATATATTTT.

Regarding this clonotype: It may be a read error: a sequence one base away is much more abundant. The chain is built from TRBV25-1 and TRBJ1-1; unclear D gene. This CDR3 spans 16 amino acids. Between the trimmed V and J ends, which lost 1 base and 0 bases, there was a span of 12 bases. The germline V gene has CDR1 MGHDK and CDR2 SYGVNS. CDR3 region: CASSEWKDDVNTEAFF. Written as DNA, the CDR3 is TGTGCCAGCAGTGAATGGAAAGACGACGTGAACACTGAAGCTTTCTTT.

This clonotype was seen repeatedly, ten times or more. This chain connects TRBV7-2 to TRBJ2-5; 14 bases map to TRBD2. Germline CDR1 SGHTA, CDR2 FQGNSA. Trimming removed 0 bases from V and 4 bases from J; junction bases left unmatched: 1. This CDR3 has 16 amino acids. The CDR3 nucleotides read TGTGCCAGCAGCTTAGCCGGGACTAGCGGGAGAGAGACCCAGTACTTC. This codes for CASSLAGTSGRETQYF.

V usage is TRBV28 and J usage is TRBJ1-4; D gene unclear. Trimming stripped 6 bases from V and 7 bases from J, with 12 bases between. The V gene's germline CDR1 is MDHEN and CDR2 SYDVKM. The CDR3 is made up of 13 amino acids. CDR3 region: CASSPSGSEKLFF. Here the CDR3 DNA reads TGTGCCAGCAGCCCCTCGGGGAGTGAAAAACTGTTTTTT.

This clonotype was counted at least ten times. This chain links TRBV12-5 with TRBJ1-4, with unresolved D. CDR3 length: 16 residues. V shed 7 bases and J shed 5 bases, with 20 bases lying between them. Germline V lookup: CDR1 LGHNT, CDR2 FRNRAP. CDR3 sequence reads: CASAKGLGSPNEKLFF. The CDR3 nucleotides are TGTGCTAGTGCTAAGGGTCTCGGGTCTCCGAATGAAAAACTGTTTTTT.

The chain is built from TRBV2 and TRBJ1-2, with D tentatively TRBD1 (5 bases). The length of the CDR3 is 12 residues. The germline V gene encodes CDR1 SNHLY and CDR2 FYNNEI. The ends were cut back, 10 bases at V and 8 bases at J, with 17 bases in the middle. CDR3 DNA sequence: TGTGCCATCAATCTTCAGGGCGGAGGCTACACCTTC. Its translation is CAINLQGGGYTF.

At least ten counts were recorded for this clonotype. The V and J genes are TRBV11-3 and TRBJ2-1; a weak D match, TRBD2 (6 bases). From germline, CDR1 is SGHNT and CDR2 YENEEA. The CDR3 is 15 amino acids. V gave up 1 base and J gave up 3 bases, with 10 bases separating them. The CDR3 DNA reads TGTGCCAGCAGCTTAGGGGGTAGCGGCTACAATGAGCAGTTCTTC. Translating gives CASSLGGSGYNEQFF.

There are many counts of this clonotype. The chain recombines TRBV20-1 with TRBJ2-3; D might be TRBD2 (6 bases). CDR3 length: 12 amino acids. The germline V gene encodes CDR1 DFQATT and CDR2 SNEGSKA (reference sequence). Between the trimmed V and J ends, which lost 6 bases and 6 bases, there was a span of 13 bases. The CDR3 region is CSASGGMDTQYF. The CDR3 DNA reads as TGCAGTGCGTCAGGCGGGATGGATACGCAGTATTTT.

Ten or more counts support this clonotype. V and J are TRBV3-1 and TRBJ1-1; possible D gene TRBD1, 5 bases. Germline CDR1 reads LGHDT; CDR2 reads YNNKEL (reference sequence). This CDR3 spans 13 amino acids. The ends were cut back, 4 bases at V and 3 bases at J, with 9 bases in the middle. The CDR3 DNA follows: TGTGCCAGCAGCCGGGGGGAGGACACTGAAGCTTTCTTT. Translation: CASSRGEDTEAFF. Supplemented by reference TRBV3-1 and TRBJ1-1, the full variable domain reads DTAVSQTPKYLVTQMGNDKSIKCEQNLGHDTMYWYKQDSKKFLKIMFSYNNKELIINETVPNRFSPKSPDKAHLNLHINSLELGDSAVYFCASSRGEDTEAFFGQGTRLTVV.

This clonotype was seen ten or more times. This chain links TRBV30 with TRBJ2-3; no firm D call. The germline V gene has CDR1 GTSNPN and CDR2 SVGIG (reference sequence). Trimming took 1 base from V and 8 from J, leaving 7 bases between them. There are 11 residues in the CDR3. The chain's CDR3 is CAWSAPVTQYF. DNA for the CDR3: TGTGCCTGGAGTGCTCCCGTTACGCAGTATTTT. The variable domain in full, completed from reference TRBV30 and TRBJ2-3, reads SQTIHQWPATLVQPVGSPLSLECTVEGTSNPNLYWYRQAAGRGLQLLFYSVGIGQISSEVPQNLSASRPQDRQFILSSKKLLLSDSGFYLCAWSAPVTQYFGPGTRLTVL.

A single count supports this clonotype. The gene calls are TRBV11-3 and TRBJ2-1; D may be TRBD1 or TRBD2 (5 bases each). Germline V CDR1 and CDR2: SGHNT, YENEEA. V was shortened by 1 base and J by 6 bases, with 16 bases between the two germline ends. The CDR3 is 16 amino acids. For the CDR3, the DNA is TGTGCCAGCAGCTTAGGAAAGGATTGGGGGAGCAATGAGCAGTTCTTC. Residues: CASSLGKDWGSNEQFF.

On this clonotype itself: This likely stems from a read error, as it lies one base from a far larger clone. This chain joins TRBV7-9 and TRBJ2-2, with no clear D. CDR1 SEHNR and CDR2 FQNEAQ come from the germline V gene (reference sequence). V lost 5 bases and J lost 4, with 8 bases in between. The CDR3 has 13 residues. CDR3 loop: CASSIDITGELFF. The CDR3 DNA follows: TGTGCCAGCAGCATAGACATCACCGGGGAGCTGTTTTTT. Drawing the rest from reference TRBV7-9 and TRBJ2-2, the complete variable domain is DTGVSQNPRHKITKRGQNVTFRCDPISEHNRLYWYRQTLGQGPEFLTYFQNEAQLEKSRLLSDRFSAERPKGSFSTLEIQRTEQGDSAMYLCASSIDITGELFFGEGSRLTVL.

This clonotype is categorized as medium-sized. This chain joins TRBV11-3 and TRBJ2-3; the match to TRBD2 covers 7 bases. Trimming cost V 3 bases and J 8 bases; bases outside gene matches: 17. Germline CDR1 SGHNT, CDR2 YENEEA. The CDR3 runs 17 residues. CDR3 residues: CASSFGSGGSGAGTQYF. CDR3 bases: TGTGCCAGCAGCTTTGGATCGGGCGGGAGCGGCGCAGGTACGCAGTATTTT.

This clonotype was seen repeatedly, ten times or more. The chain has TRBV5-1 and TRBJ2-7; TRBD1 matches at 10 bases. Germline-derived CDR1 and CDR2 are SGHRS and YFSETQ. Trimming removed 6 bases from V and 4 bases from J; junction bases left unmatched: 4. This CDR3 has 13 residues. The CDR3 protein is CASNGQGVYEQYF. Written as DNA, the CDR3 is TGCGCCAGCAACGGACAGGGGGTTTACGAGCAGTACTTC.

In its sample, this clonotype was seen many times. V is TRBV20-1 and J is TRBJ2-6; 9 bases fit TRBD1. Trimming took 1 base from V and 0 from J; bases not matched to a gene: 4. The V gene's germline CDR1 is DFQATT and CDR2 SNEGSKA (reference sequence). The CDR3 is made up of 17 amino acids. CDR3 sequence reads: CSARVQGAHSGANVLTF. For the CDR3, the DNA is TGCAGTGCTAGAGTACAGGGGGCCCACTCTGGGGCCAACGTCCTGACTTTC.

About this clonotype: This may come from a read error, since a much larger clone is one base off. This chain links TRBV4-1 with TRBJ2-1; 7 bases are a match to TRBD2. V lost 4 bases, J lost 5 bases, and 8 bases stayed unmatched. The CDR3 runs 15 residues. The germline CDR1 and CDR2 sequences are MGHRA and YSYEKL. The CDR3 spells CASSPGAGKNNEQFF. DNA for the CDR3: TGCGCCAGCAGCCCCGGAGCGGGGAAGAACAATGAGCAGTTCTTC.

This clonotype was counted at least ten times. The V call is TRBV6-2 or TRBV6-3, the J call TRBJ1-1; maybe TRBD1 (6 bases). V lost 7 bases and J lost 4, with 16 bases in between. Germline CDR1 is MNHEY and CDR2 is SVGEGT. The CDR3 loop spans 14 amino acids. CDR3 sequence reads: CASIGRTVSTEAFF. DNA of the CDR3: TGTGCCAGCATCGGCAGGACAGTGAGCACTGAAGCTTTCTTT.

The V and J genes are TRBV5-5 and TRBJ1-2, with a weak D call TRBD1 (5 bases). V lost 0 bases and J 6 bases, leaving 9 bases between the germline ends. The CDR3 loop spans 13 amino acids. Germline CDR1 and CDR2: SGHKS and YYEKEE (reference sequence). CDR3 sequence (DNA): TGTGCCAGCAGCTTGGGTCAGGGTGATGGCTACACCTTC. It is translated as CASSLGQGDGYTF.

This clonotype was detected ten times or more. V gene TRBV5-4 combines with J gene TRBJ1-2, with 9 bases aligning to TRBD1. Germline CDR1 SGHNT, CDR2 YYREEE (reference sequence). The J segment lost 3 bases and the V segment lost 4 bases, leaving 7 bases of the junction unmatched. The CDR3 covers 15 residues. CDR3 region: CASSERGDRDYGYTF. CDR3 sequence (DNA): TGTGCCAGCAGCGAAAGGGGGGACAGGGACTATGGCTACACCTTC. Full variable domain (rest looked up from reference TRBV5-4 and TRBJ1-2): ETGVTQSPTHLIKTRGQQVTLRCSSQSGHNTVSWYQQALGQGPQFIFQYYREEENGRGNFPPRFSGLQFPNYSSELNVNALELDDSALYLCASSERGDRDYGYTFGSGTRLTVV.

V usage is TRBV5-1 and J usage is TRBJ2-2, with no clear D. V lost 1 base and J 7 bases, leaving 5 bases between the germline ends. Germline values: CDR1 SGHRS, CDR2 YFSETQ. The CDR3 spans 12 residues. The CDR3 bases are TGCGCCAGCAGCTTGTCGGGCGGGGAGCTGTTTTTT. Translated: CASSLSGGELFF.

This clonotype was counted ten times or more. The chain joins TRBV5-4 to TRBJ1-1, with a possible D match to TRBD1 (6 bases). There are 13 residues in the CDR3. V lost 5 bases and J 1 base, leaving 9 bases between the germline ends. The germline V gene encodes CDR1 SGHNT and CDR2 YYREEE (reference sequence). DNA of the CDR3: TGTGCCAGCAGAGGACAGCAGAACACTGAAGCTTTCTTT. The encoded protein is CASRGQQNTEAFF.

The chain uses TRBV10-3 and TRBJ2-7; 7 bases are a match to TRBD1. The germline CDR1 and CDR2 sequences are ENHRY and SYGVKD. V trimming: 5 bases; J trimming: 3 bases; junction bases outside the gene matches: 4. The CDR3 extends over 13 amino acids. CDR3 loop: CAISNRQGYEQYF. Written as DNA, the CDR3 is TGTGCCATCAGTAATAGACAGGGCTACGAGCAGTACTTC.

With respect to this clonotype: The junction departs from the called germline gene at one end, perhaps through a read error. This CDR3 is CSSRATGALFRGYTF. In DNA form, the CDR3 reads TGCAGTTCTAGAGCTACAGGGGCCCTCTTTCGTGGCTACACCTTC. The chain recombines TRBV20-1 with TRBJ1-2; 7 nucleotides align to TRBD1. The germline gives CDR1 DFQATT, CDR2 SNEGSKA (reference sequence). This CDR3 is built from 15 residues.

For this clonotype: This is likely an artifact of a read error, given a far larger clone one base away. The genes are TRBV4-1 and TRBJ2-2; no definite D call. The V gene's germline CDR1 is MGHRA and CDR2 YSYEKL. The CDR3 extends over 16 amino acids. The CDR3: CDSSIGRYSGTGELFF. The CDR3, as DNA: TGCGACAGCAGCATCGGTCGATACTCGGGCACCGGGGAGCTGTTTTTT.

This clonotype was recorded at least ten times. V gene TRBV27 combines with J gene TRBJ1-2, with unresolved D. The germline V gene encodes CDR1 MNHEY and CDR2 SMNVEV (reference sequence). V was trimmed by 7 bases and J by 0 bases, leaving 9 bases between them. This CDR3 has 13 residues. CDR3 amino acids: CASKGVTNYGYTF. CDR3 coding DNA: TGTGCCAGCAAGGGAGTTACTAACTATGGCTACACCTTC.

There are many counts of this clonotype. The rearrangement uses TRBV19 and TRBJ2-2; D not resolved. The CDR3 consists of 12 residues. Germline V gene data show CDR1 as LNHDA and CDR2 as SQIVND (reference sequence). V was pared by 6 bases and J by 3 bases, with 5 bases between. This chain's CDR3 is CASSAHTGELFF. As DNA, the CDR3 is TGTGCCAGTAGCGCCCACACCGGGGAGCTGTTTTTT.

This rearrangement joins TRBV2 to TRBJ2-7; no definite D call. CDR1 and CDR2 from the germline V gene are SNHLY and FYNNEI. V shed 6 bases and J shed 4 bases, with 10 bases lying between them. The CDR3 loop spans 12 amino acids. This chain's CDR3 is CASRRDSYEQYF. DNA for the CDR3: TGTGCCAGCAGGAGAGACTCGTACGAGCAGTACTTC.

V gene TRBV5-1 combines with J gene TRBJ2-3; possibly TRBD1 for D (5 bases). This CDR3 contains 14 residues. Germline-derived CDR1 and CDR2 are SGHRS and YFSETQ. V lost 7 bases and J lost 0, with 12 bases in between. This CDR3 is CASGQGTSTDTQYF. For the CDR3, the DNA is TGCGCCAGCGGCCAGGGTACTAGCACAGATACGCAGTATTTT.

This clonotype was detected ten times or more. The chain joins TRBV12-3 or TRBV12-4 to TRBJ1-5; D not certain. This CDR3 is built from 11 residues. The V and J ends lost 5 bases and 7 bases respectively, with 6 bases between them. The CDR3 DNA reads as TGTGCCAGCAGTGCTGGGCAGCCCCAGCATTTT. Protein sequence: CASSAGQPQHF.

This sequence joins TRBV19 and TRBJ2-1; possibly TRBD2 for D (6 bases). Trimming removed 6 bases from V and 7 bases from J, with 25 bases in between. Germline V gives CDR1 LNHDA, CDR2 SQIVND (reference sequence). The CDR3 sequence is 17 residues long. The CDR3 protein is CASRSLAGGWVRNEQFF. Written as DNA, the CDR3 is TGTGCCAGTAGGTCACTAGCTGGAGGGTGGGTGAGGAATGAGCAGTTCTTC.